These 21 T cell receptor beta chains were sequenced from one sample in a study of blood T cell repertoires in COVID-19. TCRdb's table, derived via immunoSEQ multiplex PCR, lists solely in-frame clones and lacks some. The data contain 55,000 to 65,000 clones, roughly 85% of them singletons. The sequenced sample was peripheral blood. All receptors come from a man between 60 and 75 years old with acute or convalescent COVID-19.

This clone has a handful of counts. The chain carries TRBV27 and TRBJ1-1; D is ambiguous. The germline gives CDR1 MNHEY, CDR2 SMNVEV (reference sequence). The germline V and J ends were trimmed by 5 bases and 2 bases, with 12 bases remaining between them. This CDR3 region has 14 residues. CDR3 nucleotide sequence: TGTGCCAGCAGTCCATACTCTACCAACACTGAAGCTTTCTTT. Translated: CASSPYSTNTEAFF.

This chain uses TRBV7-2 with TRBJ1-2; D may be TRBD1 (5 bases). Per germline, CDR1 SGHTA and CDR2 FQGNSA. There are 13 residues in the CDR3. The germline V and J ends were trimmed by 5 bases and 4 bases, with 11 bases remaining between them. The CDR3 bases are TGTGCCAGCAGCCAGGACATTTCCTATGGCTACACCTTC. Protein product: CASSQDISYGYTF.

The rearrangement joins TRBV7-9 to TRBJ1-1, with 7 bases aligning to TRBD1. Unmatched junction bases numbered 6, after V lost 5 bases and J lost 3 bases. Germline V gene sequence: CDR1 SEHNR, CDR2 FQNEAQ (reference sequence). This CDR3 spans 14 amino acids. Here the CDR3 DNA reads TGTGCCAGCAGCCCACCGGGACAGTACACTGAAGCTTTCTTT. Translation: CASSPPGQYTEAFF.

This clone has a handful of counts. The J gene is TRBJ2-1, the V gene TRBV21-1; the D call of TRBD2 is as the table states it, not checked on the DNA. TRBV21-1 is a pseudogene locus. The CDR3 runs to 23 residues. The chain's CDR3 is CASRSNVQRIGLAGGPLYNEQFF. The CDR3 DNA is TGTGCCAGCAGGAGTAATGTACAAAGGATAGGACTAGCGGGAGGGCCCCTCTACAATGAGCAGTTCTTC.

This clone was counted once. The chain employs TRBV30 and TRBJ2-1; the D is unclear. CDR3 length equals 13 residues. Germline V gene lookup returns CDR1 GTSNPN and CDR2 SVGIG (reference sequence). V shed 3 bases and J shed 8 bases, with 14 bases lying between them. The CDR3 spells CAWSRAQSHEQFF. Written as DNA, the CDR3 is TGTGCCTGGAGCCGAGCCCAATCACATGAGCAGTTCTTC.

This chain links TRBV19 with TRBJ1-2, with a tentative D call TRBD1 (6 bases). The CDR3 runs 16 residues. Between the trimmed V and J ends, which lost 7 bases and 4 bases, there was a span of 22 bases. From germline, CDR1 is LNHDA and CDR2 SQIVND (reference sequence). CDR3 amino acids: CASKRDTLFRTYGYTF. DNA of the CDR3: TGTGCCAGTAAACGGGACACCCTGTTTAGGACCTATGGCTACACCTTC.

This clone has only one observation. The rearrangement joins TRBV7-8 to TRBJ1-5, with 7 bases that match TRBD1. In germline, CDR1 is SGHVS, CDR2 FQNEAQ. The CDR3 sequence is 13 residues long. Germline trimming cut 8 bases from V and 2 bases from J; bases unmatched to any gene: 3. CDR3 DNA: TGTGCCAGCCAAGACAGGGGCAATCAGCCCCAGCATTTT. This encodes CASQDRGNQPQHF.

V usage is TRBV30 and J usage is TRBJ2-1; D remains ambiguous. The CDR3 runs 13 residues. Germline-derived CDR1 and CDR2 are GTSNPN and SVGIG (reference sequence). V was clipped by 3 bases and J by 11 bases, with 17 bases between them. CDR3 sequence: CAWRQLLSGQQFF. CDR3 DNA sequence: TGTGCCTGGAGGCAACTTCTAAGTGGGCAGCAGTTCTTC. Using reference TRBV30 and TRBJ2-1 for the parts outside the CDR3, the full variable domain is SQTIHQWPATLVQPVGSPLSLECTVEGTSNPNLYWYRQAAGRGLQLLFYSVGIGQISSEVPQNLSASRPQDRQFILSSKKLLLSDSGFYLCAWRQLLSGQQFFGPGTRLTVL.

This clone was detected once. V gene TRBV24-1 combines with J gene TRBJ1-2; 7 nucleotides line up with TRBD1. V was clipped by 5 bases and J by 4 bases; unmatched bases: 12. Germline-derived CDR1 and CDR2 are KGHDR and SFDVKD. The CDR3 length is 16 residues. CDR3 amino acids: CATSGPPGQPSYGYTF. In DNA form, the CDR3 reads TGTGCCACCAGTGGTCCTCCGGGACAGCCTTCCTATGGCTACACCTTC.

The V gene is TRBV5-1, the J gene TRBJ1-2; 10 nucleotides match TRBD1. CDR1 and CDR2 (germline): SGHRS, YFSETQ. The CDR3 is 14 amino acids. Germline trimming cut 4 bases from V and 8 bases from J; bases unmatched to any gene: 8. For the CDR3, the DNA is TGCGCCAGCAGCCGGGACAGGGGAAGTGAGGGCTACACCTTC. Its protein is CASSRDRGSEGYTF.

The chain employs TRBV5-1 and TRBJ1-1; no reliable D call. The length of the CDR3 is 13 residues. The germline V and J ends were trimmed by 0 bases and 6 bases, with 9 bases remaining between them. In germline, CDR1 is SGHRS, CDR2 YFSETQ. CDR3 sequence (DNA): TGCGCCAGCAGCTTGGCCGGGCGGGCTGAAGCTTTCTTT. This codes for CASSLAGRAEAFF. The variable domain in full, completed from reference TRBV5-1 and TRBJ1-1, reads KAGVTQTPRYLIKTRGQQVTLSCSPISGHRSVSWYQQTPGQGLQFLFEYFSETQRNKGNFPGRFSGRQFSNSRSEMNVSTLELGDSALYLCASSLAGRAEAFFGQGTRLTVV.

J is TRBJ2-2 and V is TRBV7-9; tentative D call: TRBD2 (7 bases). Trimming cost V 0 bases and J 0 bases, with 11 bases left between them. CDR3 length: 17 residues. CDR1 and CDR2 (germline): SEHNR, FQNEAQ (reference sequence). The CDR3 is CASSLARGPSNTGELFF. The CDR3 bases are TGTGCCAGCAGCTTAGCGCGGGGGCCCTCGAACACCGGGGAGCTGTTTTTT. The variable domain in full, completed from reference TRBV7-9 and TRBJ2-2, reads DTGVSQNPRHKITKRGQNVTFRCDPISEHNRLYWYRQTLGQGPEFLTYFQNEAQLEKSRLLSDRFSAERPKGSFSTLEIQRTEQGDSAMYLCASSLARGPSNTGELFFGEGSRLTVL.

The genes are TRBV27 and TRBJ1-1; weak D call: TRBD1 (5 bases). The V end lost 4 bases, the J end lost 1 base, and 7 bases lay between the germline ends. This CDR3 is 13 amino acids long. Germline V CDR1 and CDR2: MNHEY, SMNVEV (reference sequence). For the CDR3, the DNA is TGTGCCAGCAGTTCGACAGCGAACACTGAAGCTTTCTTT. It is translated as CASSSTANTEAFF.

The chain carries TRBV2 and TRBJ1-1; the D gene is possibly TRBD1 (5 bases). V shed 6 bases and J shed 1 base, with 12 bases lying between them. The CDR3 length is 14 residues. Germline V gene sequence: CDR1 SNHLY, CDR2 FYNNEI. CDR3 in amino acids: CASRSKGENTEAFF. CDR3 nucleotides: TGTGCCAGCAGATCCAAAGGGGAGAACACTGAAGCTTTCTTT.

The chain employs TRBV25-1 and TRBJ2-1; 13 bases are shared with TRBD2. The germline V gene encodes CDR1 MGHDK and CDR2 SYGVNS. The junction had 4 bases not matched to a gene; V was cut back by 4 bases and J by 7 bases. CDR3 length equals 15 residues. In DNA, the CDR3 is TGTGCCAGCAGTGTTGCGGGACTAGCGGGAAATGAGCAGTTCTTC. Its translation is CASSVAGLAGNEQFF.

The chain carries TRBV19 and TRBJ1-5; D remains ambiguous. The V and J ends lost 3 bases and 7 bases respectively, with 7 bases between them. Germline V gene lookup returns CDR1 LNHDA and CDR2 SQIVND (reference sequence). The CDR3 contains 12 residues. The DNA of the CDR3 is TGTGCCAGTAGTATCCCGGGGCAGCCCCAGCATTTT. Amino acid sequence: CASSIPGQPQHF.

This clone was observed a handful of times. The CDR3, as DNA: TGTGCCACCAGTGGCGGTCTAGCGACCGGGGAGCTGTTTTTT. This sequence encodes CATSGGLATGELFF. The V gene is TRBV24-1, the J gene TRBJ2-2, with D possibly TRBD2 on 6 matching bases. The V end was cut by 5 bases, the J end by 5 bases, with 11 bases between. The CDR3 spans 14 residues. Germline V gives CDR1 KGHDR, CDR2 SFDVKD.

The V gene is TRBV18, the J gene TRBJ2-3, with TRBD2 matching 8 bases. Germline lookup yields CDR1 KGHSH and CDR2 LQKENI. This CDR3 region has 16 residues. Unmatched junction bases numbered 4, after V lost 2 bases and J lost 0 bases. The CDR3 coding sequence is TGTGCCAGCTCACCAAGACTAGCGACAAGCACAGATACGCAGTATTTT. This encodes CASSPRLATSTDTQYF.

This chain uses TRBV24-1 with TRBJ2-5, with 10 bases that match TRBD2. V shed 9 bases, J shed 5 bases, and the junction held 11 bases outside the gene matches. The CDR3 length is 15 residues. Germline V gives CDR1 KGHDR, CDR2 SFDVKD. The DNA of the CDR3 is TGTGCCACCGGAGATCTAGCGGGAGTTGTGGAGACCCAGTACTTC. Translation gives CATGDLAGVVETQYF.

CDR3 DNA: TGCGCCAGCAGCTCCCCAACGAGGGAGTATGGCTACACCTTC. Protein sequence: CASSSPTREYGYTF. The chain recombines TRBV5-1 with TRBJ1-2; the D is unclear. The CDR3 length is 14 residues. The V gene lost 3 bases and the J gene lost 5 bases, with 14 bases spanning the gap. CDR1 is SGHRS, CDR2 YFSETQ, per germline.

The chain uses TRBV11-3 and TRBJ2-5; D unclear. Per germline, CDR1 SGHNT and CDR2 YENEEA. CDR3 length: 13 residues. V was shortened by 2 bases and J by 5 bases, with 9 bases between the two germline ends. CDR3 sequence: CASSLNSQETQYF. CDR3 DNA sequence: TGTGCCAGCAGCTTAAATTCCCAGGAGACCCAGTACTTC.